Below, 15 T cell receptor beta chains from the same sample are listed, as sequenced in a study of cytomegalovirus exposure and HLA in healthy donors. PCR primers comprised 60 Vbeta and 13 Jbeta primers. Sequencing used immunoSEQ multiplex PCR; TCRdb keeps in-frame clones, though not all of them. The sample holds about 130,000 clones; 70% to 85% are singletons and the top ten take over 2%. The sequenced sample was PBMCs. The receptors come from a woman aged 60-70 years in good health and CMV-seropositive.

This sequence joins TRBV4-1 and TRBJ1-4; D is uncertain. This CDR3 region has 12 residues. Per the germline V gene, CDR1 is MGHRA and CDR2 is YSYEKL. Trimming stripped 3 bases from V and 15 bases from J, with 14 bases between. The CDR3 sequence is CASSHETRGMFF. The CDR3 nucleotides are TGCGCCAGCAGCCATGAAACTAGAGGAATGTTTTTT.

The CDR3 protein is CASSPGTYGYTF. The CDR3 nucleotides read TGTGCCAGCAGCCCCGGGACATATGGCTACACCTTC. The V call is TRBV5-6, the J call TRBJ1-2, with D perhaps matching TRBD1 (6 bases). V was shortened by 4 bases and J by 5 bases, with 9 bases between the two germline ends. Per germline, CDR1 SGHDT and CDR2 YYEEEE. The length of the CDR3 is 12 residues.

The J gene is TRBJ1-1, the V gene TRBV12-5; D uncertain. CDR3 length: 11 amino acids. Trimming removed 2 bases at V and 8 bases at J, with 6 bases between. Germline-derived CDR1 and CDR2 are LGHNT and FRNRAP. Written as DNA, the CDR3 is TGTGCTAGTGGTTTGTATTCCGAAGCTTTCTTT. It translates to CASGLYSEAFF.

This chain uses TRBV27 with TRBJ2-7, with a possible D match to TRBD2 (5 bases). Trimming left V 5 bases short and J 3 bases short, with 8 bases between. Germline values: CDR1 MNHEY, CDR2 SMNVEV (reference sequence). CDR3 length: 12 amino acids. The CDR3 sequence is CASSSGHYEQYF. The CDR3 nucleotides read TGTGCCAGCAGTAGCGGCCACTACGAGCAGTACTTC.

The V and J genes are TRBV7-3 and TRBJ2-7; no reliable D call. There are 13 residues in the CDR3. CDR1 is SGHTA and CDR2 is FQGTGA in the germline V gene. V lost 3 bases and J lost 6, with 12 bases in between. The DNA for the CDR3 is TGTGCCAGCAGCTTCCAGACACAGAGCGAGCAGTACTTC. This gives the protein CASSFQTQSEQYF. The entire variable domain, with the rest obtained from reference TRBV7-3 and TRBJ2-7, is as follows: GAGVSQTPSNKVTEKGKYVELRCDPISGHTALYWYRQSLGQGPEFLIYFQGTGAADDSGLPNDRFFAVRPEGSVSTLKIQRTERGDSAVYLCASSFQTQSEQYFGPGTRLTVT.

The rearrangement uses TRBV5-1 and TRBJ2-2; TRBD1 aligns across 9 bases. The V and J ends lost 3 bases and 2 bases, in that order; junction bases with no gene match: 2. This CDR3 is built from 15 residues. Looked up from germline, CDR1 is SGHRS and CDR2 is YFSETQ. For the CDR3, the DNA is TGCGCCAGCAGCTGGACAGGGGATAACACCGGGGAGCTGTTTTTT. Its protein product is CASSWTGDNTGELFF.

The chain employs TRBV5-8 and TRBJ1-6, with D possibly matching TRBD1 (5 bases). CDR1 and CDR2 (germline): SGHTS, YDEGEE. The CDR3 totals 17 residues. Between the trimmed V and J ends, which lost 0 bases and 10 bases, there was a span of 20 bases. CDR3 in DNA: TGTGCCAGCAGCTTGGTGATCCGTGGGACTTCAGACTCACCCCTCCACTTT. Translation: CASSLVIRGTSDSPLHF.

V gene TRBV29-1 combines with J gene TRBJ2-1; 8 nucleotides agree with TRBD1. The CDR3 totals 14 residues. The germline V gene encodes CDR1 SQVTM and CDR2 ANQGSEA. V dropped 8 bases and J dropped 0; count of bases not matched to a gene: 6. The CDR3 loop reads CSSGQGSSYNEQFF. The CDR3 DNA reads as TGCAGCTCCGGACAGGGAAGCTCCTACAATGAGCAGTTCTTC.

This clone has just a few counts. The CDR3 sequence: CASTPTAGDYNSPLHF. In DNA form, the CDR3 reads TGTGCCAGCACACCCACGGCAGGGGACTATAATTCACCCCTCCACTTT. The V and J genes are TRBV6-6 and TRBJ1-6, with a tentative D call TRBD1 (6 bases). CDR3 length equals 16 residues. The V gene lost 7 bases and the J gene lost 3 bases, with 16 bases spanning the gap. The germline gives CDR1 MNHNY, CDR2 SVGAGI (reference sequence).

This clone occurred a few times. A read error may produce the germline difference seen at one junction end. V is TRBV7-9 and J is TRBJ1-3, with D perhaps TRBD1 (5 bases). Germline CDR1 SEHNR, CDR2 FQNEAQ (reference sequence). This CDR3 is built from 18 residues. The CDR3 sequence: CSSSLGRGGGFSGNTIYF. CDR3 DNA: TGTTCCAGCAGCTTAGGACGGGGCGGGGGTTTCTCTGGAAACACCATATATTTT. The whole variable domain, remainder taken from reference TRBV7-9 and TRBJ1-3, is DTGVSQNPRHKITKRGQNVTFRCDPISEHNRLYWYRQTLGQGPEFLTYFQNEAQLEKSRLLSDRFSAERPKGSFSTLEIQRTEQGDSAMYLCSSSLGRGGGFSGNTIYFGEGSWLTVV.

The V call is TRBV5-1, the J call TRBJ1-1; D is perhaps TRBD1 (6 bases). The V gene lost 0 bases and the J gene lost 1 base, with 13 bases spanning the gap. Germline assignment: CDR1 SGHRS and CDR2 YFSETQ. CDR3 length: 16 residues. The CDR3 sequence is CASSLEFGQTNTEAFF. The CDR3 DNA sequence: TGCGCCAGCAGCTTGGAGTTTGGACAGACGAACACTGAAGCTTTCTTT.

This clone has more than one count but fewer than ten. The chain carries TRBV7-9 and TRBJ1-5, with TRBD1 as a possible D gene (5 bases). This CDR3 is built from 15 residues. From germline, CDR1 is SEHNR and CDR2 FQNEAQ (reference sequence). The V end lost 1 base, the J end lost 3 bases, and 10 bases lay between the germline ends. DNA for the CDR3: TGTGCCAGCAGCTTAGAGGGGAATCCCAATCAGCCCCAGCATTTT. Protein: CASSLEGNPNQPQHF. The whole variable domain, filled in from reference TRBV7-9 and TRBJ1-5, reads DTGVSQNPRHKITKRGQNVTFRCDPISEHNRLYWYRQTLGQGPEFLTYFQNEAQLEKSRLLSDRFSAERPKGSFSTLEIQRTEQGDSAMYLCASSLEGNPNQPQHFGDGTRLSIL.

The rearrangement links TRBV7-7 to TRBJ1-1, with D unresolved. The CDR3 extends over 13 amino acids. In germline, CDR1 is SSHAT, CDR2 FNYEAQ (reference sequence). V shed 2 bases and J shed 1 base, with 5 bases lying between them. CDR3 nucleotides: TGTGCCAGCAGCTTACAATGGAACACTGAAGCTTTCTTT. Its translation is CASSLQWNTEAFF. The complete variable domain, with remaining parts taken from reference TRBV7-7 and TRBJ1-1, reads GAGVSQSPRYKVTKRGQDVTLRCDPISSHATLYWYQQALGQGPEFLTYFNYEAQPDKSGLPSDRFSAERPEGSISTLTIQRTEQRDSAMYRCASSLQWNTEAFFGQGTRLTVV.

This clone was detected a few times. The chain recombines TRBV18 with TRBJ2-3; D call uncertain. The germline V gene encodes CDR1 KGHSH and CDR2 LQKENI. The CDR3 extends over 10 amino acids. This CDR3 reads CAHPPDTQYF. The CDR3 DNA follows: TGTGCACACCCCCCAGATACGCAGTATTTT.

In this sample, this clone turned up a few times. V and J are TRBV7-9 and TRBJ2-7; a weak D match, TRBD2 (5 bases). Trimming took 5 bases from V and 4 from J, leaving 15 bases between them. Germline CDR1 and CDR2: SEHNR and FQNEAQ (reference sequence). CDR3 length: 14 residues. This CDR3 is CASSPRGNQYEQYF. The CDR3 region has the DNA TGTGCCAGCAGCCCCCGGGGAAACCAGTACGAGCAGTACTTC.